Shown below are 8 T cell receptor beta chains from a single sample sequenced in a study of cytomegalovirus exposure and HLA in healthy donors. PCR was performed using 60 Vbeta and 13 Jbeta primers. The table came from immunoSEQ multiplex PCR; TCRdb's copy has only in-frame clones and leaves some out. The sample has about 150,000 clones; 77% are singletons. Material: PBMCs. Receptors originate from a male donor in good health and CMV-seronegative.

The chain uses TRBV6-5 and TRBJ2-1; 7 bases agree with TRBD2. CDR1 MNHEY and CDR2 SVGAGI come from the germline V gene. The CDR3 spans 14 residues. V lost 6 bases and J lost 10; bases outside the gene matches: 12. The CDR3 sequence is CASSPGTTLGEQFF. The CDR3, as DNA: TGTGCCAGCAGCCCCGGGACTACCCTCGGGGAGCAGTTCTTC.

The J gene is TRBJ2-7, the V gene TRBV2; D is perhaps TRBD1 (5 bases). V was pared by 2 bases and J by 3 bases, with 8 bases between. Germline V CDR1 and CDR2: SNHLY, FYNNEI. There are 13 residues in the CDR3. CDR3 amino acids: CASSESTVYEQYF. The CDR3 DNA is TGTGCCAGCAGTGAATCGACAGTCTACGAGCAGTACTTC.

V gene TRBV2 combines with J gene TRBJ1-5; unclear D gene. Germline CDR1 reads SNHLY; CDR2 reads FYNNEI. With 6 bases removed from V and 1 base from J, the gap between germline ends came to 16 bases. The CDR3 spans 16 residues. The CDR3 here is CASSPPWEGSNQPQHF. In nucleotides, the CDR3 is TGTGCCAGCAGCCCACCCTGGGAGGGAAGCAATCAGCCCCAGCATTTT.

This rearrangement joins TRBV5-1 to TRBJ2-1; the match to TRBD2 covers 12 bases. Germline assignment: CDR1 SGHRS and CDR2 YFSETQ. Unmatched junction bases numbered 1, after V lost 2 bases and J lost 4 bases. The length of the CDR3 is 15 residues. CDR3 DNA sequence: TGCGCCAGCAGCTTCGGGACTAGCGGGTACAATGAGCAGTTCTTC. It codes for CASSFGTSGYNEQFF.

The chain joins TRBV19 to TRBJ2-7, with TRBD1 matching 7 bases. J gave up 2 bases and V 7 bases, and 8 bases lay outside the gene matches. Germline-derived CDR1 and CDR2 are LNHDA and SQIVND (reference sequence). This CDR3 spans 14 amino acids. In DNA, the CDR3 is TGTGCCAGTACTGGGACAGCCTCTACCTACGAGCAGTACTTC. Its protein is CASTGTASTYEQYF. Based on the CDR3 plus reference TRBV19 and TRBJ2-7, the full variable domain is DGGITQSPKYLFRKEGQNVTLSCEQNLNHDAMYWYRQDPGQGLRLIYYSQIVNDFQKGDIAEGYSVSREKKESFPLTVTSAQKNPTAFYLCASTGTASTYEQYFGPGTRLTVT.

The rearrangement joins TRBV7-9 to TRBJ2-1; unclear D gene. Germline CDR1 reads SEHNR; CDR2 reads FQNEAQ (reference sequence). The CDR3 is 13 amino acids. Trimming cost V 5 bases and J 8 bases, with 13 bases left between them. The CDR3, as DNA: TGTGCCAGCAGCCCCCCCGCAGTTCATGAGCAGTTCTTC. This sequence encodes CASSPPAVHEQFF.

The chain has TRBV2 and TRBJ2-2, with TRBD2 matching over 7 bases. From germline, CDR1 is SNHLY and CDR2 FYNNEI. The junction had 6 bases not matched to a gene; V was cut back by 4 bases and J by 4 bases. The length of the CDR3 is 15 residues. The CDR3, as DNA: TGTGCCAGCAGTGTGGGCAGGGAGGGCACCGGGGAGCTGTTTTTT. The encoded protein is CASSVGREGTGELFF. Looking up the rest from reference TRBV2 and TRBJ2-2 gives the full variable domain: EPEVTQTPSHQVTQMGQEVILRCVPISNHLYFYWYRQILGQKVEFLVSFYNNEISEKSEIFDDQFSVERPDGSNFTLKIRSTKLEDSAMYFCASSVGREGTGELFFGEGSRLTVL.

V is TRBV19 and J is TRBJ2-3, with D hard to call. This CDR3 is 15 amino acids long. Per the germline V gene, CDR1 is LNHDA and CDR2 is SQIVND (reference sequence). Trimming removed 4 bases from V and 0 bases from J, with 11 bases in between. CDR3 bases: TGTGCCAGTAGTAACGCTCCGAGGAGCACAGATACGCAGTATTTT. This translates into CASSNAPRSTDTQYF. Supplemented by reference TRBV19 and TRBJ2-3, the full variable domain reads DGGITQSPKYLFRKEGQNVTLSCEQNLNHDAMYWYRQDPGQGLRLIYYSQIVNDFQKGDIAEGYSVSREKKESFPLTVTSAQKNPTAFYLCASSNAPRSTDTQYFGPGTRLTVL.